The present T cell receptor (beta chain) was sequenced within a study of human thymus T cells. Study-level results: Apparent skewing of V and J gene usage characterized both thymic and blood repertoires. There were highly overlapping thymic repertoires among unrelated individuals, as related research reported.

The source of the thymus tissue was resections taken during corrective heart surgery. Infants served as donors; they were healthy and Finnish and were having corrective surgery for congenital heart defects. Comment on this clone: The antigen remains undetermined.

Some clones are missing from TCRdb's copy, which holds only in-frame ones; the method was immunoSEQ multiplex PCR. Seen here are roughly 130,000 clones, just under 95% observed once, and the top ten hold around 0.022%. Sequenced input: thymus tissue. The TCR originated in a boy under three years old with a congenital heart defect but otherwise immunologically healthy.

CDR3 in DNA: TGTGCCAGCAGTGAACAGGGGGCTGGGTATGGCTACACCTTC. Protein sequence: CASSEQGAGYGYTF. The chain couples TRBV2 to TRBJ1-2; the match to TRBD1 covers 8 bases. This CDR3 has 14 residues. V was clipped by 2 bases and J by 5 bases; unmatched bases: 4. Germline-derived CDR1 and CDR2 are SNHLY and FYNNEI.